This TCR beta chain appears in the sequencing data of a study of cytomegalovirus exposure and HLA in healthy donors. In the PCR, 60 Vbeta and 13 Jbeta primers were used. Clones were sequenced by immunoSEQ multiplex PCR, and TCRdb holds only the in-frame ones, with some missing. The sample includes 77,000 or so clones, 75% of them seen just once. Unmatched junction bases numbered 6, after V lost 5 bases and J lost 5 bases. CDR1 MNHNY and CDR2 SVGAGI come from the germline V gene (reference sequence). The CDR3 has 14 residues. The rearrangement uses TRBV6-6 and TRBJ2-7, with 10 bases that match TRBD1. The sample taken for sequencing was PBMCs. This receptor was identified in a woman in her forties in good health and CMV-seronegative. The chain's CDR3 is CASSETGGYDEQYF. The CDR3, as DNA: TGTGCCAGCAGTGAGACAGGGGGCTACGACGAGCAGTACTTC.